This is a list of T cell receptor beta chains from one sample in a study of blood T cell repertoires in COVID-19. Profiling relied on immunoSEQ multiplex PCR, and the TCRdb table lists in-frame clones only, not all of them. This table holds about 140,000 clones, 75% to 90% found once. The sample was peripheral blood. These TCRs come from a man aged 55 to 70 with active or convalescent COVID-19. Each CDR3 is given with its conserved first and last residue. A D gene is named only where the DNA matches it firmly. Size is stated for part of the rows, as once, few or many counts, or as a class when the clone is expanded.

v_gene: TRBV6-1; j_gene: TRBJ1-6; d_gene: .; abundance: .; CDR3nt: TGTGCCAGCAGTGAACTTTTTGGAACAGTCCACTTT; CDR3aa: CASSELFGTVHF
v_gene: TRBV5-1; j_gene: TRBJ1-6; d_gene: TRBD1; abundance: .; CDR3nt: TGCGCCAGCAGCCCCGGACAGGGGACGAATTCACCCCTCCACTTT; CDR3aa: CASSPGQGTNSPLHF
v_gene: TRBV28; j_gene: TRBJ1-5; d_gene: .; abundance: .; CDR3nt: TGTGCCAGCATTACCGGGGGAGGTCAGCCCCAGCATTTT; CDR3aa: CASITGGGQPQHF
v_gene: TRBV18; j_gene: TRBJ1-4; d_gene: TRBD1; abundance: .; CDR3nt: TGTGCCAGCTCACCCGCCAGGGGGAATACAACTAATGAAAAACTGTTTTTT; CDR3aa: CASSPARGNTTNEKLFF
v_gene: TRBV6-5; j_gene: TRBJ1-2; d_gene: TRBD1; abundance: .; CDR3nt: TGTGCCAGCAGCTTACAGGGGGACTATGGCTACACCTTC; CDR3aa: CASSLQGDYGYTF
v_gene: TRBV5-1; j_gene: TRBJ2-7; d_gene: TRBD1; abundance: once; CDR3nt: TGCGCCAGCAGCTTGGGACAGGGCGCCTACGAGCAGTACTTC; CDR3aa: CASSLGQGAYEQYF
v_gene: TRBV24-1; j_gene: TRBJ2-5; d_gene: TRBD2; abundance: once; CDR3nt: TGTGCCACCAGTGCCGGGGTAGCGGGAACCCAAGAGACCCAGTACTTC; CDR3aa: CATSAGVAGTQETQYF
v_gene: TRBV7-9; j_gene: TRBJ1-4; d_gene: .; abundance: .; CDR3nt: TGTGCCAGCAGCTCGTCGCGTGAAAAACTGTTTTTT; CDR3aa: CASSSSREKLFF
v_gene: TRBV19; j_gene: TRBJ2-3; d_gene: .; abundance: .; CDR3nt: TGTGCCAGTAGTGCGTTGACAGCCACAGATACGCAGTATTTT; CDR3aa: CASSALTATDTQYF
v_gene: TRBV5-4; j_gene: TRBJ2-2; d_gene: .; abundance: .; CDR3nt: TGTGCCAGCAGCTACGACAGGCAGAACACCGGGGAGCTGTTTTTT; CDR3aa: CASSYDRQNTGELFF
v_gene: TRBV18; j_gene: TRBJ1-6; d_gene: TRBD1; abundance: .; CDR3nt: TGTGCCAGCTCATCGGGACAGGGGAGTAGTAATTCACCCCTCCACTTT; CDR3aa: CASSSGQGSSNSPLHF
v_gene: TRBV7-9; j_gene: TRBJ2-3; d_gene: TRBD1; abundance: .; CDR3nt: TGTGCCAGCAGCTTCCCCCAACGGACAGGGGAGGGGAAAGATACGCAGTATTTT; CDR3aa: CASSFPQRTGEGKDTQYF
v_gene: TRBV28; j_gene: TRBJ2-7; d_gene: .; abundance: few; CDR3nt: TGTGCCAGCTCAACTAGTGCACCTTCCTACGAGCAGTACTTC; CDR3aa: CASSTSAPSYEQYF
v_gene: TRBV11-2; j_gene: TRBJ2-5; d_gene: .; abundance: .; CDR3nt: TGTGCCAGCTCCCCCCGGGGAATGACCCAAGAGACCCAGTACTTC; CDR3aa: CASSPRGMTQETQYF
v_gene: TRBV19; j_gene: TRBJ1-5; d_gene: TRBD1; abundance: .; CDR3nt: TGTGCCAGTAGTGCTTGGCAGGGGGCGAGGAATCAGCCCCAGCATTTT; CDR3aa: CASSAWQGARNQPQHF
v_gene: TRBV7-2; j_gene: TRBJ1-1; d_gene: .; abundance: .; CDR3nt: TGTGCCAGCAGCTGGGCCGGGAGCTGGAACACTGAAGCTTTCTTT; CDR3aa: CASSWAGSWNTEAFF
v_gene: TRBV28; j_gene: TRBJ1-2; d_gene: .; abundance: .; CDR3nt: TGTGCCAGCAGTTTACAGATCCTCTATGGCTACACCTTC; CDR3aa: CASSLQILYGYTF
v_gene: TRBV24-1; j_gene: TRBJ1-5; d_gene: .; abundance: .; CDR3nt: TGTGCCACCAGCTCATCAGGGTGGAGCAATCAGCCCCAGCATTTT; CDR3aa: CATSSSGWSNQPQHF
v_gene: TRBV3-1/TRBV3-2; j_gene: TRBJ2-1; d_gene: .; abundance: once; CDR3nt: TGTGCCAGCAGTCCCCTTGGGACAAACAATGAGCAGTTCTTC; CDR3aa: CASSPLGTNNEQFF
v_gene: TRBV2; j_gene: TRBJ1-5; d_gene: .; abundance: once; CDR3nt: TGTGCCAGCAGTGATGCGGGGGCAGGGGGCAATCAGCCCCAGCATTTT; CDR3aa: CASSDAGAGGNQPQHF
v_gene: TRBV7-9; j_gene: TRBJ2-2; d_gene: .; abundance: few; CDR3nt: TGTGCCAGCAGCTTAGACAGCGGCCCCACCGGGGAGCTGTTTTTT; CDR3aa: CASSLDSGPTGELFF
v_gene: TRBV7-2; j_gene: TRBJ1-5; d_gene: TRBD1; abundance: .; CDR3nt: TGTGCCAGCAGCCTGGGACAGGGAAGTAGCAATCAGCCCCAGCATTTT; CDR3aa: CASSLGQGSSNQPQHF
v_gene: TRBV25-1; j_gene: TRBJ2-2; d_gene: TRBD2; abundance: .; CDR3nt: TGTGCCAGCAGTGAATGGGGAACGGGGGGTACCGGGGAGCTGTTTTTT; CDR3aa: CASSEWGTGGTGELFF
v_gene: TRBV13; j_gene: TRBJ2-7; d_gene: .; abundance: .; CDR3nt: TGTGCCAGCAGCTTAGGCCACTCCCTCTCCTACGAGCAGTACTTC; CDR3aa: CASSLGHSLSYEQYF
v_gene: TRBV5-1; j_gene: TRBJ2-1; d_gene: TRBD2; abundance: .; CDR3nt: TGCGCCAGCAGCTTGCGGGGGGAGGGCGTCTACAATGAGCAGTTCTTC; CDR3aa: CASSLRGEGVYNEQFF
v_gene: TRBV5-1; j_gene: TRBJ1-2; d_gene: TRBD1; abundance: .; CDR3nt: TGCGCCAGCAGCCCCGGGACAGGGATCTCGTCCTATGGCTACACCTTC; CDR3aa: CASSPGTGISSYGYTF
v_gene: TRBV7-9; j_gene: TRBJ2-4; d_gene: TRBD1; abundance: few; CDR3nt: TGTGCCAGCAGCCCGGGGACAGGGGGCGAAAACATTCAGTACTTC; CDR3aa: CASSPGTGGENIQYF
v_gene: TRBV30; j_gene: TRBJ2-3; d_gene: TRBD1; abundance: .; CDR3nt: TGTGCCTGGACGACAGGGGGCGCACCAGATACGCAGTATTTT; CDR3aa: CAWTTGGAPDTQYF
v_gene: TRBV5-1; j_gene: TRBJ2-7; d_gene: .; abundance: .; CDR3nt: TGCGCCAGCAGCTTGGCCCCTACGGGAGCGAGGGGTAGCTCCTACGAGCAGTACTTC; CDR3aa: CASSLAPTGARGSSYEQYF
v_gene: TRBV5-5; j_gene: TRBJ1-1; d_gene: .; abundance: once; CDR3nt: TGTGCCAGCAGCTCCAGGGTCGGCACTGAAGCTTTCTTT; CDR3aa: CASSSRVGTEAFF
v_gene: TRBV6-5; j_gene: TRBJ1-2; d_gene: .; abundance: .; CDR3nt: TGTGCCAGCAGTTACGGTCCAGGCCACTATGGCTACACCTTC; CDR3aa: CASSYGPGHYGYTF
v_gene: TRBV24-1; j_gene: TRBJ2-2; d_gene: .; abundance: .; CDR3nt: TGTGCCACCAGTGTGACGGGGGGCACTAGGGAGCTGTTTTTT; CDR3aa: CATSVTGGTRELFF
v_gene: TRBV5-1; j_gene: TRBJ2-3; d_gene: .; abundance: .; CDR3nt: TGCGCCAGCAGTAGGGGCCCCCCGTACTCAGATACGCAGTATTTT; CDR3aa: CASSRGPPYSDTQYF
v_gene: TRBV25-1; j_gene: TRBJ2-1; d_gene: TRBD2; abundance: .; CDR3nt: TGTGCCAGCAGCCTAGGGCTAGCGGACTACAATGAGCAGTTCTTC; CDR3aa: CASSLGLADYNEQFF
v_gene: TRBV5-5; j_gene: TRBJ2-7; d_gene: TRBD2; abundance: .; CDR3nt: TGTGCCAGCAGCCCCGCGGGGGGGGTTCCCTACGAGCAGTACTTC; CDR3aa: CASSPAGGVPYEQYF
v_gene: TRBV7-8; j_gene: TRBJ2-1; d_gene: .; abundance: once; CDR3nt: TGTGCCAGCAGCCCACGGGACTTCTCAAATGAGCAGTTCTTC; CDR3aa: CASSPRDFSNEQFF
v_gene: TRBV28; j_gene: TRBJ2-5; d_gene: .; abundance: .; CDR3nt: TGTGCCAGCAGTTTAGTGGCGGGTAGGCAAGAGACCCAGTACTTC; CDR3aa: CASSLVAGRQETQYF
v_gene: TRBV25-1; j_gene: TRBJ2-5; d_gene: TRBD1; abundance: .; CDR3nt: TGTGCCAGCAGTGCCCTGGGACAGGGATTACAAGAGACCCAGTACTTC; CDR3aa: CASSALGQGLQETQYF
v_gene: TRBV5-4; j_gene: TRBJ2-7; d_gene: .; abundance: few; CDR3nt: TGTGCCAGCAGCCACGGACAGCTCTACGAGCAGTACTTC; CDR3aa: CASSHGQLYEQYF
v_gene: TRBV7-9; j_gene: TRBJ1-4; d_gene: TRBD1; abundance: once; CDR3nt: TGTGCCAGCAGCAGCGACAGGGATCAAACTAATGAAAAACTGTTTTTT; CDR3aa: CASSSDRDQTNEKLFF
v_gene: TRBV5-1; j_gene: TRBJ2-7; d_gene: .; abundance: few; CDR3nt: TGCGCCAGCAGCCCCGAGGGAAGAAGAACCTACGAGCAGTACTTC; CDR3aa: CASSPEGRRTYEQYF
v_gene: TRBV5-5; j_gene: TRBJ2-3; d_gene: .; abundance: .; CDR3nt: TGTGCCAGCAGCTTGCGGTCGTCGGGGACAATCACAGATACGCAGTATTTT; CDR3aa: CASSLRSSGTITDTQYF
v_gene: TRBV29-1; j_gene: TRBJ1-1; d_gene: .; abundance: .; CDR3nt: TGCAGCGTTGAAGGTCAGGGGACAGAAGCTTTCTTT; CDR3aa: CSVEGQGTEAFF
v_gene: TRBV3-1/TRBV3-2; j_gene: TRBJ1-1; d_gene: .; abundance: .; CDR3nt: TGTGCCAGCAGCCACTCGGGGGTGAACACTGAAGCTTTCTTT; CDR3aa: CASSHSGVNTEAFF
v_gene: TRBV28; j_gene: TRBJ1-2; d_gene: .; abundance: once; CDR3nt: TGTGCCAGCAGTTTACGGGCAGGGGATGGCTACACCTTC; CDR3aa: CASSLRAGDGYTF
v_gene: TRBV6-2/TRBV6-3; j_gene: TRBJ2-7; d_gene: .; abundance: .; CDR3nt: TGTGCCAGCAGTCCAACAGGGTCCTACGAGCAGTACTTC; CDR3aa: CASSPTGSYEQYF
v_gene: TRBV5-1; j_gene: TRBJ1-1; d_gene: .; abundance: .; CDR3nt: TGCGCCAGCACCCCCGGGAGTTTGAACACTGAAGCTTTCTTT; CDR3aa: CASTPGSLNTEAFF
v_gene: TRBV6-5; j_gene: TRBJ1-6; d_gene: .; abundance: .; CDR3nt: TGTGCCGCCAGGGGTATGGATTCACCCCTCCACTTT; CDR3aa: CAARGMDSPLHF
v_gene: TRBV18; j_gene: TRBJ1-3; d_gene: .; abundance: .; CDR3nt: TGTGCCAGCTCACCACCTAACAGGGCCTCTGGAAACACCATATATTTT; CDR3aa: CASSPPNRASGNTIYF
v_gene: TRBV6-2/TRBV6-3; j_gene: TRBJ2-7; d_gene: .; abundance: .; CDR3nt: TGTGCCAGCAGTCCAATACAGGGATCTCGCTACGAGCAGTACTTC; CDR3aa: CASSPIQGSRYEQYF
v_gene: TRBV11-2; j_gene: TRBJ2-5; d_gene: .; abundance: .; CDR3nt: TGTGCCAGCAGCCCATTTGTCAGGGGCAGGGCAGTAATGGAGACCCAGTACTTC; CDR3aa: CASSPFVRGRAVMETQYF
v_gene: TRBV5-6; j_gene: TRBJ2-7; d_gene: .; abundance: .; CDR3nt: TGTGCCAGCAGCCACTGGAGGGCTTACGAGCAGTACTTC; CDR3aa: CASSHWRAYEQYF
v_gene: TRBV27; j_gene: TRBJ1-4; d_gene: TRBD1; abundance: .; CDR3nt: TGTGCCAGCAGTTTATTTGGGACAGGTGAAAAACTGTTTTTT; CDR3aa: CASSLFGTGEKLFF
v_gene: TRBV4-3; j_gene: TRBJ2-1; d_gene: TRBD2; abundance: .; CDR3nt: TGCGCCAGCAGCCAAGGGGGACTAGCGGGATCCGATGAGCAGTTCTTC; CDR3aa: CASSQGGLAGSDEQFF
v_gene: TRBV5-4; j_gene: TRBJ2-7; d_gene: TRBD2; abundance: .; CDR3nt: TGTGCCAGCAGCTCAGGACTAGCGGGAGGCTCCTACGAGCAGTACTTC; CDR3aa: CASSSGLAGGSYEQYF